The 11 T cell receptor beta chains in this list originate from one sample, sequenced in a study of cytomegalovirus exposure and HLA in healthy donors (dated by TCRdb to 2016 to 2017). Library construction relied on the immunoSEQ multiplex PCR assay. In its TCRdb copy, this immuneACCESS table keeps in-frame sequences only and misses some clones. Where compared with another copy, unresolved V genes explain less than half of these, and the others have no known cause. Present in this sample are some 170,000 clones, roughly 86% of which were seen just once. The top ten hold approximately 2.6% of the sample. Sequenced material: PBMCs. The receptors shown here come from a man younger than 35 in good health and CMV-seropositive.

This chain joins TRBV7-9 and TRBJ2-1, with 7 bases matching TRBD2. Germline V CDR1 and CDR2: SEHNR, FQNEAQ (reference sequence). This CDR3 contains 15 residues. With 4 bases clipped from V and 8 bases from J, the junction kept 11 bases outside the gene matches. The CDR3 region is CASSSQRGGPDEQFF. The CDR3 DNA sequence: TGTGCCAGCAGCTCACAGCGGGGCGGGCCGGATGAGCAGTTCTTC. Drawing the rest from reference TRBV7-9 and TRBJ2-1, the complete variable domain is DTGVSQNPRHKITKRGQNVTFRCDPISEHNRLYWYRQTLGQGPEFLTYFQNEAQLEKSRLLSDRFSAERPKGSFSTLEIQRTEQGDSAMYLCASSSQRGGPDEQFFGPGTRLTVL.

This clone was seen just once. The chain recombines TRBV6-5 with TRBJ2-2; TRBD2 might be the D (5 bases). Germline V gene lookup returns CDR1 MNHEY and CDR2 SVGAGI. V dropped 8 bases and J dropped 0 bases, with 7 bases sitting between them. The CDR3 covers 13 residues. CDR3 bases: TGTGCCAGCCGAGGGACGAACACCGGGGAGCTGTTTTTT. Its protein product is CASRGTNTGELFF.

This chain joins TRBV4-1 and TRBJ1-2, with D unclear. The CDR3 covers 15 residues. V lost 4 bases and J 6 bases, leaving 18 bases between the germline ends. Germline V gene data show CDR1 as MGHRA and CDR2 as YSYEKL. CDR3 residues: CASSPGGRNYDGYTF. The CDR3 DNA follows: TGCGCCAGCAGCCCCGGTGGCAGGAATTACGATGGCTACACCTTC.

V and J are TRBV6-5 and TRBJ2-7; 8 positions match TRBD2. V trimming: 4 bases; J trimming: 2 bases; junction bases outside the gene matches: 7. CDR1 MNHEY and CDR2 SVGAGI come from the germline V gene. This CDR3 spans 15 amino acids. The CDR3 loop reads CASSSRPGRAYEQYF. The CDR3, as DNA: TGTGCCAGCAGTTCCCGACCCGGGAGGGCCTACGAGCAGTACTTC.

The chain uses TRBV6-6 and TRBJ2-1; 10 nucleotides match TRBD2. Trimming removed 4 bases from V and 8 bases from J; junction bases left unmatched: 8. From germline, CDR1 is MNHNY and CDR2 SVGAGI (reference sequence). The CDR3 totals 15 residues. The CDR3 DNA is TGTGCCAGCAGTTTTGTAGCGGGGGGCGGAGATGAGCAGTTCTTC. It is translated as CASSFVAGGGDEQFF.

This sequence joins TRBV4-1 and TRBJ1-3, with no clear D. This CDR3 comprises 17 residues. Germline V gives CDR1 MGHRA, CDR2 YSYEKL. Trimming removed 0 bases at V and 2 bases at J, with 14 bases between. The CDR3 region has the DNA TGCGCCAGCAGCCAAGATCCAGTCCTTACCCCTGGAAACACCATATATTTT. It yields the protein CASSQDPVLTPGNTIYF.

The CDR3 loop reads CASSPGDRGTEAFF. The CDR3 bases are TGTGCCAGCAGTCCCGGGGACAGGGGAACTGAAGCTTTCTTT. J is TRBJ1-1 and V is TRBV27; TRBD1 aligns across 10 bases. The germline V gene has CDR1 MNHEY and CDR2 SMNVEV (reference sequence). This CDR3 has 14 amino acids. The J segment lost 5 bases and the V segment lost 5 bases, leaving 5 bases of the junction unmatched.

V is TRBV2 and J is TRBJ1-1; no definite D call. Trimming pared 7 bases from V and 2 bases from J, leaving 5 bases between. The CDR3 is 11 amino acids. Looked up from germline, CDR1 is SNHLY and CDR2 is FYNNEI. The CDR3 bases are TGTGCCAGCAATTATAACACTGAAGCTTTCTTT. Its protein is CASNYNTEAFF.

The chain joins TRBV6-5 to TRBJ1-2; 7 nucleotides match TRBD1. This CDR3 contains 14 residues. Unmatched junction bases numbered 4, after V lost 2 bases and J lost 4 bases. Germline values: CDR1 MNHEY, CDR2 SVGAGI. The DNA of the CDR3 is TGTGCCAGCAGTTACAATGCAGGGGGCTATGGCTACACCTTC. Translation: CASSYNAGGYGYTF.

The chain joins TRBV7-9 to TRBJ2-2, with TRBD2 as a possible D gene (6 bases). CDR1 SEHNR and CDR2 FQNEAQ come from the germline V gene (reference sequence). V gave up 3 bases and J gave up 0 bases, with 8 bases separating them. This CDR3 comprises 15 residues. CDR3 bases: TGTGCCAGCAGCTTCGGCGGGGCGAACACCGGGGAGCTGTTTTTT. Translated, it gives CASSFGGANTGELFF.

Only one count was recorded for this clone. V and J are TRBV27 and TRBJ2-3; unclear D gene. Germline V gene lookup returns CDR1 MNHEY and CDR2 SMNVEV (reference sequence). The CDR3 loop spans 13 amino acids. The V end was cut by 6 bases, the J end by 1 base, with 8 bases between. CDR3 DNA: TGTGCCAGCAGAACATACCGCACAGATACGCAGTATTTT. This codes for CASRTYRTDTQYF.